This T cell receptor (beta chain) was sequenced during a study of blood T cells in healthy people across ages. Overall study context: About one barcoded beta molecule per two T cells was the capture yield of template switching.

Study-wide points: In long-lived donors, naive CD4+ cell counts and diversity exceeded those of aged donors.

Germline values: CDR1 SGHNT, CDR2 YYREEE (reference sequence). The CDR3 loop spans 12 amino acids. Germline trimming cut 3 bases from V and 14 bases from J; bases unmatched to any gene: 6. A second 7 to 11 cycle PCR used barcoded and J-beta primers. MiXCR, applied by TCRdb to the 5' RACE reads, yields one record per CDR3 protein. The sample has about 1.7 million distinct CDR3 sequences, roughly 27% seen once. Aged about 6 to 95, donors were systemically healthy Caucasians from Russia. Every donor provided 7.5 to 10 milliliters of peripheral blood. Regarding this clonotype: Its antigen is as yet unknown.

This clonotype originated in a woman in her thirties in good health. The rearrangement joins TRBV5-4 to TRBJ1-4; TRBD1 matches 8 bases. The sample was blood. CDR3 protein: CASSSGTGPLFF. The CDR3 nucleotides read TGTGCCAGCAGCTCCGGGACAGGTCCTCTGTTTTTT.